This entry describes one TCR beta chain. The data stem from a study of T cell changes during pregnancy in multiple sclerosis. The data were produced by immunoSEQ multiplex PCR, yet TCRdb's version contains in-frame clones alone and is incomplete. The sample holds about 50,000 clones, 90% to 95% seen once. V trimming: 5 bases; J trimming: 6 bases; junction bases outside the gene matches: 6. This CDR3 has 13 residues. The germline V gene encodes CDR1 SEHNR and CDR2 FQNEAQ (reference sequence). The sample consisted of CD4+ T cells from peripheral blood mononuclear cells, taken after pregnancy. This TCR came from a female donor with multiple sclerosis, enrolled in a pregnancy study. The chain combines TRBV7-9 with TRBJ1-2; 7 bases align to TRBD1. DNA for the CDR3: TGTGCCAGCAGCCAGGGACAGAACAATGGCTACACCTTC. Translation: CASSQGQNNGYTF.